These T cell receptor beta chains were read from a single sample in a study of blood T cells in healthy people across ages. TCRdb called the 5' RACE reads again in MiXCR, with one record for every CDR3 protein. Of about a million distinct CDR3 sequences detected, roughly 51% appear once; the ten largest clones hold about 20%. Material for sequencing was blood. Receptor source: a woman in her sixties or seventies in good health. The CDR3 runs from the conserved cysteine through the conserved F or W. D genes are given only for firm matches. Size is omitted from some rows. Given values are once, few, many or a class for expanded clones.

d_call: NA
cdr3_length: 16
j_call: TRBJ2-5
v_call: TRBV6-2/TRBV6-3
clone_size: NA
cdr3_nt: TGTGCCAGCAGTGACTTGAGCGGAGAGGGTGGGGAGACCCAGTACTTC
cdr3_aa: CASSDLSGEGGETQYF

d_call: TRBD2
cdr3_length: 18
j_call: TRBJ2-7
v_call: TRBV20-1
clone_size: few
cdr3_nt: TGCAGTGCTAGAGGTTTGGGACTAGCGGGAGGGGGCTTCTACGAGCAGTACTTC
cdr3_aa: CSARGLGLAGGGFYEQYF

d_call: NA
cdr3_length: 14
j_call: TRBJ2-7
v_call: TRBV7-9
clone_size: few
cdr3_nt: TGTGCCAGCAGCGTCGGGACCTACCCCTACGAGCAGTACTTC
cdr3_aa: CASSVGTYPYEQYF

d_call: NA
cdr3_length: 10
j_call: TRBJ1-2
v_call: TRBV6-5
clone_size: NA
cdr3_nt: TGTGCCACCCTGAACTATGGCTACACCTTC
cdr3_aa: CATLNYGYTF

d_call: NA
cdr3_length: 13
j_call: TRBJ1-5
v_call: TRBV12-3/TRBV12-4
clone_size: NA
cdr3_nt: TGTGCCAGCAGGCGGGAGCTTGGTCAGCCCCAGCATTTT
cdr3_aa: CASRRELGQPQHF

d_call: NA
cdr3_length: 14
j_call: TRBJ2-7
v_call: TRBV20-1
clone_size: NA
cdr3_nt: TGCAGTGCTACCAAAGCCAAACGACGCTACGAGCAGTACTTC
cdr3_aa: CSATKAKRRYEQYF

d_call: NA
cdr3_length: 13
j_call: TRBJ2-7
v_call: TRBV3-1
clone_size: few
cdr3_nt: TGTGCCAGCAGCCAAGTCAACTCCTACGAGCAGTACTTC
cdr3_aa: CASSQVNSYEQYF

d_call: TRBD1
cdr3_length: 15
j_call: TRBJ2-1
v_call: TRBV7-9
clone_size: few
cdr3_nt: TGTGCCAGCAGTACGGGACAGGGCAGGGGCAATGAGCAGTTCTTC
cdr3_aa: CASSTGQGRGNEQFF

d_call: TRBD2
cdr3_length: 17
j_call: TRBJ2-1
v_call: TRBV29-1
clone_size: NA
cdr3_nt: TGCAGCGTTCCCCCTGGACAGGGACTAGCGGGAGGGACTGAGCAGTTCTTC
cdr3_aa: CSVPPGQGLAGGTEQFF

d_call: NA
cdr3_length: 12
j_call: TRBJ2-5
v_call: TRBV6-2/TRBV6-3
clone_size: NA
cdr3_nt: TGTGCCAGCAGAAGCGGGTTGCCGACCCAGTACTTC
cdr3_aa: CASRSGLPTQYF

d_call: TRBD1
cdr3_length: 17
j_call: TRBJ1-1
v_call: TRBV14
clone_size: NA
cdr3_nt: TGTGCCAGCAGCCCGCAAGGGGGCCAATACTTGAACACTGAAGCTTTCTTT
cdr3_aa: CASSPQGGQYLNTEAFF

d_call: TRBD1
cdr3_length: 13
j_call: TRBJ1-5
v_call: TRBV29-1
clone_size: few
cdr3_nt: TGCAGCGCTAGTACAGGGGGCAATCAGCCCCAGCATTTT
cdr3_aa: CSASTGGNQPQHF

d_call: TRBD2
cdr3_length: 17
j_call: TRBJ2-7
v_call: TRBV7-2
clone_size: NA
cdr3_nt: TGTGCCAGCAGTCATGCCCTGGCGGGAGCGAGCTCCTACGAGCAGTACTTC
cdr3_aa: CASSHALAGASSYEQYF

d_call: TRBD1
cdr3_length: 13
j_call: TRBJ2-2
v_call: TRBV12-3/TRBV12-4
clone_size: NA
cdr3_nt: TGTGCCGGTCACAGGGGGAAGACCGGGGAGCTGTTTTTT
cdr3_aa: CAGHRGKTGELFF

d_call: NA
cdr3_length: 18
j_call: TRBJ1-2
v_call: TRBV12-3/TRBV12-4
clone_size: few
cdr3_nt: TGTGCCAGCAGCTCCCGCAGGCTACGGGACCCAAGTCGGTATGGCTACACCTTC
cdr3_aa: CASSSRRLRDPSRYGYTF

d_call: NA
cdr3_length: 12
j_call: TRBJ2-7
v_call: TRBV10-3
clone_size: NA
cdr3_nt: TGTGCCATCAGGGGAGCATCCTACGAGCAGTACTTC
cdr3_aa: CAIRGASYEQYF

d_call: NA
cdr3_length: 13
j_call: TRBJ1-2
v_call: TRBV20-1
clone_size: NA
cdr3_nt: TGCAGTGCTTCCCGGGACAAGATCTATGGCTACACCTTC
cdr3_aa: CSASRDKIYGYTF

d_call: NA
cdr3_length: 14
j_call: TRBJ2-1
v_call: TRBV28
clone_size: NA
cdr3_nt: TGTGCCACACGACAGCCAAGCTCCTACAATGAGCAGTTCTTC
cdr3_aa: CATRQPSSYNEQFF

d_call: NA
cdr3_length: 13
j_call: TRBJ2-7
v_call: TRBV20-1
clone_size: few
cdr3_nt: TGCAGTGCCCCGACCGAACAAGCCTACGAGCAGTACTTC
cdr3_aa: CSAPTEQAYEQYF

d_call: NA
cdr3_length: 14
j_call: TRBJ2-3
v_call: TRBV12-3/TRBV12-4
clone_size: few
cdr3_nt: TGTGCCAGCAGCCGTGCTGGTAGCACAGGTACGCAGTATTTT
cdr3_aa: CASSRAGSTGTQYF

d_call: NA
cdr3_length: 17
j_call: TRBJ1-2
v_call: TRBV3-1
clone_size: few
cdr3_nt: TGTGCCAGCAGCCAGTCCGGGGGCCGCCTGAGGGCCTATGGCTACACCTTC
cdr3_aa: CASSQSGGRLRAYGYTF

d_call: TRBD1
cdr3_length: 15
j_call: TRBJ1-1
v_call: TRBV28
clone_size: NA
cdr3_nt: TGTGCCAGCAGTTTGAGAGACAGGGTCGGATTCAAAGCTTTCTTT
cdr3_aa: CASSLRDRVGFKAFF

d_call: TRBD2
cdr3_length: 15
j_call: TRBJ2-5
v_call: TRBV13
clone_size: NA
cdr3_nt: TGTGCCAGCAGCGTACTAGCGGGAGGGGAAAATGAGCAGTACTTC
cdr3_aa: CASSVLAGGENEQYF

d_call: TRBD2
cdr3_length: 11
j_call: TRBJ2-5
v_call: TRBV29-1
clone_size: NA
cdr3_nt: TGCAGCGTCGGGGGGGCAGAGACCCAGTACTTC
cdr3_aa: CSVGGAETQYF

d_call: TRBD2
cdr3_length: 14
j_call: TRBJ2-1
v_call: TRBV7-9
clone_size: NA
cdr3_nt: TGTGCCAGCAGCTTAGGTTCCGGGGGGGACCAGCAGTTCTTC
cdr3_aa: CASSLGSGGDQQFF

d_call: NA
cdr3_length: 14
j_call: TRBJ2-2
v_call: TRBV20-1
clone_size: NA
cdr3_nt: TGCAGTGCCACCGGGACGAGGAACACCGGGGAGCTGTTTTTT
cdr3_aa: CSATGTRNTGELFF

d_call: NA
cdr3_length: 17
j_call: TRBJ2-1
v_call: TRBV19
clone_size: NA
cdr3_nt: TGTGCCAGTAGTAGACAGGCCAGCGCGAGCTCCTACAATGAGCAGTTCTTC
cdr3_aa: CASSRQASASSYNEQFF